Following are 9 T cell receptor beta chains from one sample sequenced in a study of tumor and adjacent non-tumor tissue in lung cancer. RNA was extracted from bulk tissue without any cell sorting. Three rounds of nested PCR, following a modified ARM-PCR protocol, produced the TCRbeta library. In TCRdb, the multiplex PCR reads were re-called with MiXCR into one record per CDR3 protein. Among more than 70,000 distinct CDR3 sequences listed, more than 60% were seen once. The source material was lung tumor tissue. These receptors originate from a man in his 70s with non-small cell lung cancer.

As for this clonotype: The junction departs from germline at one end; a sequencing error may be responsible. This chain's CDR3 is CTITPGGGTYEQYF. The CDR3 nucleotides are TGTACCATCACGCCTGGAGGCGGAACCTACGAGCAGTACTTC. The chain is built from TRBV10-3 and TRBJ2-7, with a possible D match to TRBD2 (5 bases). Germline CDR1 and CDR2: ENHRY and SYGVKD. The CDR3 extends over 14 amino acids.

This clonotype was observed a handful of times. The V and J genes are TRBV7-8 and TRBJ2-7, with 8 bases matching TRBD1. The germline V gene encodes CDR1 SGHVS and CDR2 FQNEAQ. V gave up 5 bases and J gave up 2 bases; unmatched junction bases: 5. The CDR3 sequence is 14 residues long. The CDR3 here is CASSGQTGAYEQYF. CDR3 nucleotides: TGTGCCAGCAGCGGCCAGACAGGGGCCTACGAGCAGTACTTC.

This clonotype was seen only once. One junction end does not reproduce the germline sequence, and a read error may be involved. This chain uses TRBV4-1 with TRBJ2-7; 8 positions match TRBD1. Germline CDR1 and CDR2: MGHRA and YSYEKL. The CDR3 sequence is 16 residues long. The CDR3 DNA sequence: TGCGACAGCAGCCAAGGGATCGGGACAGGTTCCTATGAGCAGTACTTC. Protein product: CDSSQGIGTGSYEQYF.

This rearrangement joins TRBV28 to TRBJ2-1; 9 bases line up with TRBD1. J gave up 8 bases and V 6 bases, and 11 bases lay outside the gene matches. Germline V gene sequence: CDR1 MDHEN, CDR2 SYDVKM. The CDR3 is 15 residues long. The CDR3 bases are TGTGCCAGCAGCCGAAGGGGGACAGGGTCCCATGAGCAGTTCTTC. Its protein product is CASSRRGTGSHEQFF.

Notes on this clonotype: The junction departs from germline at one end; a sequencing error may be responsible. This chain connects TRBV11-2 to TRBJ2-5; TRBD1 matches at 7 bases. The CDR3 covers 15 residues. Germline CDR1 SGHAT, CDR2 FQNNGV. In nucleotides, the CDR3 is TGTGTCTGCAGCTGGACCAGGACAGGCCAAGAGTCCCAGTACTTC. The encoded protein is CVCSWTRTGQESQYF.

V gene TRBV5-1 combines with J gene TRBJ2-7, with D unclear. The germline V gene has CDR1 SGHRS and CDR2 YFSETQ. The CDR3 extends over 13 amino acids. V was cut by 5 bases and J by 1 base, with 10 bases left in between. The CDR3 DNA reads as TGCGCCAGCAGAACCGGACGATCCTACGAGCAGTACTTC. Translated, it gives CASRTGRSYEQYF.

This clonotype was seen repeatedly, ten times or more. This sequence joins TRBV20-1 and TRBJ2-2; D perhaps matches TRBD2 (5 bases). Germline V lookup: CDR1 DFQATT, CDR2 SNEGSKA (reference sequence). The CDR3 runs 14 residues. The V end lost 2 bases, the J end lost 0 bases, and 7 bases lay between the germline ends. The CDR3 bases are TGCAGTGCTAGACCCGGGACGAACACCGGGGAGCTGTTTTTT. The encoded protein is CSARPGTNTGELFF.

V and J are TRBV4-1 and TRBJ2-5; D possibly matches TRBD1 or TRBD2 (5 bases each). V dropped 10 bases and J dropped 4 bases, with 19 bases sitting between them. The CDR3 runs 14 residues. CDR1 is MGHRA and CDR2 is YSYEKL in the germline V gene. The CDR3 loop is CANVRGALGETQYF. DNA for the CDR3: TGCGCCAACGTGCGAGGGGCACTGGGAGAGACCCAGTACTTC.

The chain recombines TRBV28 with TRBJ1-4; the D gene is possibly TRBD1 (6 bases). The CDR3 runs 17 residues. Trimming left V 9 bases short and J 0 bases short, with 20 bases between. Per germline, CDR1 MDHEN and CDR2 SYDVKM. The CDR3 region is CASSLLPDSSTNEKLFF. Written as DNA, the CDR3 is TGTGCCAGTAGTCTGCTCCCGGACAGCTCAACTAATGAAAAACTGTTTTTT.